This T cell receptor beta chain came from a study of read filtering for tumor transcriptome and immune sequencing (dated by TCRdb to 2018 to 2021). Looking at the study overall: The cohort had approximately 16 male and approximately 13 female patients with a mean age of roughly 64 years, ranging from about 40 to 85. One of the main goals was to work out a read-filtering strategy for immune repertoire data, in particular whether clonotypes backed by only a single read should be removed. After DNase treatment, whole-transcriptome libraries were prepared using the TruSeq RNA Access Library Prep Kit. Using the same bone marrow samples, the study ran both targeted immune repertoire sequencing and bulk whole-transcriptome sequencing and then compared the TCR repertoires from each method. Per sample, about 3.5 to 11 million TCR-region mapped reads were obtained with IR-seq, compared with only about 80 to 1,400 with RNA-seq. By revised international staging, roughly eight patients were R-ISS I, about 15 were R-ISS II and more than five were R-ISS III. Overall study results and their limits: Clonotypes were captured by IR-seq at much higher depth and more reliably than by RNA-seq, and smaller IR-seq throughput was sufficient for identification of most shared clonotypes. In IR-seq, roughly four fifths of clonotypes but about 3.5% of total reads were represented by single-read clonotypes, whereas in RNA-seq, around three quarters of clonotypes and more than 35% of reads were represented by single-read clonotypes. Rather than purified T cells, the sorted CD138-negative fraction was a mixed bone marrow immune population. The correlation between IR-seq and RNA-seq shared clonotype proportions rose when single-read clonotypes were removed.

Every patient had bone marrow sampled at the time of active disease. Isolation of bone marrow mononuclear cells was performed by Ficoll-Hypaque density gradient centrifugation. To remove myeloma plasma cells, the cells were labeled with CD138 magnetic microbeads on a MACS separator, and CD138-negative cells were then collected by negative selection. The purity of the isolated cells was checked by flow cytometry with CD138 antibodies on an Attune NxT. TRIzol reagent was used to extract total RNA, which was then quantified with a NanoDrop spectrophotometer. Paired RNA-seq and IR-seq were performed on each patient's CD138-negative bone marrow sample. The CDR3, from cysteine to phenylalanine, totals 16 residues. Only the CDR3 part of the read is kept: 48 bases, read in frame from the first base. The junction shows trimming of 4 bases on V and 3 bases on J, and the gene matches do not reach 6 bases of it.

The Immunoverse kit was used to build TCR libraries from 400 ng RNA, with molecular barcoded adaptors covering alpha/delta and beta/gamma chains. TCR library preparation used the same RNA that went into transcriptome sequencing. TCR libraries were sequenced on an Illumina HiSeq 4000 with 2 x 150 cycles. The published analysis was carried out like this. Using MiXCR, which included quality filtering and error correction, TCR reads were aligned to human V, D, J and C references and then assembled into CDR3 clonotypes. Clonotype counts and gene usage diversity were analyzed with the tcR package in R. For inspection of raw mapping reads, RNA-seq reads were mapped by STAR aligner version 2.5.3a onto GRCh37 of the human genome. To test how sequencing depth affects detected clonotypes, IR-seq fastq files were randomly downsampled with Seqtk 1.3. TCRdb itself trimmed the public reads at Q25 with fastp, ran MiXCR and retained productive beta chains. Records with the same CDR3 protein are collapsed into one entry carrying the most frequent genes and DNA. TCRdb's processing, not the authors', yielded these V and J calls. This sample comprises roughly 56,000 distinct CDR3 sequences, about 19% of them detected only once. The ten largest make up roughly an eighth of the sample.

Regarding this clonotype: Its antigen remains undetermined. No base quality information exists; no much larger clone differs at one position.

The origin of this receptor is a donor aged 40 or older with multiple myeloma. Sequenced input: a population of CD138-negative cells sorted from bone marrow. The cell subset or site tag for this specimen amounts to: bone marrow mononuclear cells depleted of CD138+ plasma/myeloma cells by negative magnetic selection. The chain couples TRBV12-3 or TRBV12-4 to TRBJ1-5, with 10 bases in between that match TRBD1. The CDR3 corresponds to CASSSRTGGYNQPQHF. In nucleotides, the sequence is TGTGCCAGCAGTTCCCGGACAGGGGGGTACAATCAGCCCCAGCATTTT.